The TCR beta chain under discussion was sequenced for a study of blood T cell repertoires in COVID-19. With 4 bases removed from V and 14 bases from J, the gap between germline ends came to 18 bases. The germline V gene has CDR1 MDHEN and CDR2 SYDVKM. There are 13 residues in the CDR3. Repertoires were generated with immunoSEQ multiplex PCR, while TCRdb's copy carries only in-frame clones and drops some. The sample holds about 50,000 clones; about 92% are singletons and the top ten take around 3.6%. V and J are TRBV28 and TRBJ1-3; D is perhaps TRBD1 (6 bases). The sample comprised peripheral blood. This TCR derives from a human donor in a cohort sampled during active COVID-19. The CDR3 DNA sequence: TGTGCCAGCAGTTCAGGGGCTAGGGGGAACTTATATTTT. Amino acids: CASSSGARGNLYF. The full variable domain, completed using reference TRBV28 and TRBJ1-3, is DVKVTQSSRYLVKRTGEKVFLECVQDMDHENMFWYRQDPGLGLRLIYFSYDVKMKEKGDIPEGYSVSREKKERFSLILESASTNQTSMYLCASSSGARGNLYFGEGSWLTVV.